These 8 T cell receptor beta chains originate from one sample sequenced in a study of cytomegalovirus exposure and HLA in healthy donors. Measured with immunoSEQ multiplex PCR; TCRdb has only the in-frame clones, and not every one. The table has some 98,000 clones, around 88% seen once. The material sequenced was PBMCs. Receptor source: a woman in her 30s in good health and CMV-seronegative.

The table lists this clone with a count of one. The chain uses TRBV7-9 and TRBJ1-5, with 7 nucleotides matching TRBD1. Trimming took 3 bases from V and 6 from J; bases not matched to a gene: 14. Germline CDR1 reads SEHNR; CDR2 reads FQNEAQ (reference sequence). This CDR3 has 17 amino acids. The CDR3 DNA is TGTGCCAGCAGCTTTTCAACGGGACCCTCAGGGGGTCAGCCCCAGCATTTT. Its translation is CASSFSTGPSGGQPQHF.

In this sample, this clone turned up once. V and J are TRBV7-8 and TRBJ2-5; perhaps TRBD1 as D (6 bases). The CDR3 length is 14 residues. The germline V gene has CDR1 SGHVS and CDR2 FQNEAQ. V was shortened by 8 bases and J by 5 bases, with 18 bases between the two germline ends. The chain's CDR3 is CASALYRARETQYF. The CDR3 coding sequence is TGTGCCAGCGCACTTTACAGGGCTCGGGAGACCCAGTACTTC.

The chain employs TRBV7-6 and TRBJ1-1, with D maybe TRBD1 (6 bases). The CDR3 length is 15 residues. The V end was cut by 0 bases, the J end by 4 bases, with 12 bases between. Germline V gives CDR1 SGHVS, CDR2 FNYEAQ. CDR3 coding DNA: TGTGCCAGCAGCTTAGCTGGACAGCGGGGCACTGAAGCTTTCTTT. Residues: CASSLAGQRGTEAFF.

The V and J genes are TRBV7-9 and TRBJ2-3, with TRBD2 matching 7 bases. The V gene's germline CDR1 is SEHNR and CDR2 FQNEAQ (reference sequence). The length of the CDR3 is 15 residues. J gave up 1 base and V 1 base, and 2 bases lay outside the gene matches. The DNA for the CDR3 is TGTGCCAGCAGCTTAGGGGGGGGAGGCACAGATACGCAGTATTTT. Translated, it gives CASSLGGGGTDTQYF. Together with reference TRBV7-9 and TRBJ2-3, the CDR3 gives the full variable domain: DTGVSQNPRHKITKRGQNVTFRCDPISEHNRLYWYRQTLGQGPEFLTYFQNEAQLEKSRLLSDRFSAERPKGSFSTLEIQRTEQGDSAMYLCASSLGGGGTDTQYFGPGTRLTVL.

J is TRBJ2-1 and V is TRBV14; tentatively, D is TRBD1 (5 bases). Germline CDR1 and CDR2: SGHDN and FVKESK. The CDR3 consists of 13 residues. V gave up 1 base and J gave up 8 bases, with 9 bases separating them. In DNA, the CDR3 is TGTGCCAGCAGCCAAGTCAGGGTCCATGAGCAGTTCTTC. Its protein is CASSQVRVHEQFF.

The chain is built from TRBV5-1 and TRBJ2-7; possibly TRBD2 for D (5 bases). CDR1 SGHRS and CDR2 YFSETQ come from the germline V gene. CDR3 length: 12 residues. V was pared by 2 bases and J by 6 bases, with 9 bases between. CDR3 residues: CASSFSRGEQYF. For the CDR3, the DNA is TGCGCCAGCAGCTTTAGCCGGGGCGAGCAGTACTTC.

The J gene is TRBJ2-7, the V gene TRBV15, with D possibly TRBD2 on 6 matching bases. V was shortened by 5 bases and J by 3 bases, with 17 bases between the two germline ends. Per germline, CDR1 LNHNV and CDR2 YYDKDF (reference sequence). The CDR3 has 15 amino acids. For the CDR3, the DNA is TGTGCCACCAGCTACGGGGCCGGGAGACGCTACGAGCAGTACTTC. Its protein product is CATSYGAGRRYEQYF.

The rearrangement joins TRBV19 to TRBJ2-7; TRBD2 matches at 7 bases. Germline V gene sequence: CDR1 LNHDA, CDR2 SQIVND (reference sequence). V lost 7 bases, J lost 0 bases, and 9 bases stayed unmatched. The CDR3 is 15 residues long. CDR3 in amino acids: CASTPTSISSYEQYF. CDR3 nucleotides: TGTGCCAGTACCCCGACTAGCATCAGCTCCTACGAGCAGTACTTC.